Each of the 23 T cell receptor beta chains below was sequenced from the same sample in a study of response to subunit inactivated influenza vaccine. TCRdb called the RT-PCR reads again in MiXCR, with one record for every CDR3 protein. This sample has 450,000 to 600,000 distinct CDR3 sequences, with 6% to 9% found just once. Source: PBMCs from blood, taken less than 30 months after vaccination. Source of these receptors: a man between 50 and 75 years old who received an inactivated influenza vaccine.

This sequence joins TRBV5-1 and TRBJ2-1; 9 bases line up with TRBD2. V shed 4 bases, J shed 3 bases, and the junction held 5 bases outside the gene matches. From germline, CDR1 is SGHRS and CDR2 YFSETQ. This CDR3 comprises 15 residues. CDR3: CASSAYSGGYNEQFF. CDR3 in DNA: TGCGCCAGCAGCGCCTATAGCGGGGGCTACAATGAGCAGTTCTTC.

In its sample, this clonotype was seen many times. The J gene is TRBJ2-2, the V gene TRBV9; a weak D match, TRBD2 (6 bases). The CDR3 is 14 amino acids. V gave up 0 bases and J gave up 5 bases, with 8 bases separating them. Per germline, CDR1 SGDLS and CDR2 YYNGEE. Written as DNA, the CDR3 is TGTGCCAGCAGCGTAGGGGGGAGGACCGGGGAGCTGTTTTTT. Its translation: CASSVGGRTGELFF.

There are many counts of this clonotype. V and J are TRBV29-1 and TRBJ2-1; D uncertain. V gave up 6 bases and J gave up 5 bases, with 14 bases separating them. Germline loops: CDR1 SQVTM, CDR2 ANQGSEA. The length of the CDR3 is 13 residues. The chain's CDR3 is CSVDRAGNNEQFF. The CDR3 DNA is TGCAGCGTCGACCGCGCCGGCAACAATGAGCAGTTCTTC.

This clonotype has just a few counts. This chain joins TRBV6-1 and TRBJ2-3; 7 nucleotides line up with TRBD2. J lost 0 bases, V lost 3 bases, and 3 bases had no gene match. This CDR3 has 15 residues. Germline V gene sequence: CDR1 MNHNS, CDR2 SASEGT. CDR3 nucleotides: TGTGCCAGCAGTGAGACTAGCCTTAGCACAGATACGCAGTATTTT. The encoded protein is CASSETSLSTDTQYF.

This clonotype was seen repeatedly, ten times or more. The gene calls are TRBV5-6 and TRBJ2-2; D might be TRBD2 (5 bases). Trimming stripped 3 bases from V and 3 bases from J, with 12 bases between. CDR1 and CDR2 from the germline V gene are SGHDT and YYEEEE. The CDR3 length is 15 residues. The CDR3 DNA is TGTGCCAGCAGCTCGTGGACTCTAGACACCGGGGAGCTGTTTTTT. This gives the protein CASSSWTLDTGELFF.

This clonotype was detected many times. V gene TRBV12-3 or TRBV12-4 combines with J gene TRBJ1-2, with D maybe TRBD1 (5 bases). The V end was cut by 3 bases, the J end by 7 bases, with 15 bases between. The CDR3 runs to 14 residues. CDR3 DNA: TGTGCCAGCAGTTTTGTCGAGCAGGGAACTGGCTACACCTTC. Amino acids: CASSFVEQGTGYTF.

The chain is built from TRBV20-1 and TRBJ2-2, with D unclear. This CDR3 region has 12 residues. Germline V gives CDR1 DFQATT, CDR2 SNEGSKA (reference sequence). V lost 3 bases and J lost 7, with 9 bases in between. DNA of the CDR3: TGCAGTGCTAGCAAAGAAATCGGGGAGCTGTTTTTT. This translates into CSASKEIGELFF.

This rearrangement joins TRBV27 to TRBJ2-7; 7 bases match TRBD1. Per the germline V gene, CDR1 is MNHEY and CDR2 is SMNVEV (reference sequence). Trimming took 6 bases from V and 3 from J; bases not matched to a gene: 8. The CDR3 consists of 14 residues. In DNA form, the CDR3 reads TGTGCCAGCAGAGGGGTCCGGACAGGCTACGAGCAGTACTTC. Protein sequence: CASRGVRTGYEQYF.

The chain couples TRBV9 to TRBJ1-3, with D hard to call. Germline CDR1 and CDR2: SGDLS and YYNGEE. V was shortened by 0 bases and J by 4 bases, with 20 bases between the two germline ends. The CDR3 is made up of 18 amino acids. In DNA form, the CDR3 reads TGTGCCAGCAGCGTAGGAGTCGGCGAACGGTATCGGGGAAACACCATATATTTT. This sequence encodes CASSVGVGERYRGNTIYF.

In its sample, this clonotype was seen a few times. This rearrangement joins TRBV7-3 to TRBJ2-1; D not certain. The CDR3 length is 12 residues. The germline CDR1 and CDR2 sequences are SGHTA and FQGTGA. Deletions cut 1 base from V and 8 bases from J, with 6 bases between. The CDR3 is CASSLSGDEQFF. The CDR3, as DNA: TGTGCCAGCAGCTTAAGCGGTGATGAGCAGTTCTTC.

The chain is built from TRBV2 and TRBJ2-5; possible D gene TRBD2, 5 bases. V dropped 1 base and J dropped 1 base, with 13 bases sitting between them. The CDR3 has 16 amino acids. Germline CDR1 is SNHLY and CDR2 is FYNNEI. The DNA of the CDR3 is TGTGCCAGCAGTGAAGTAGGAGAGCGGCCCCAAGAGACCCAGTACTTC. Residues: CASSEVGERPQETQYF.

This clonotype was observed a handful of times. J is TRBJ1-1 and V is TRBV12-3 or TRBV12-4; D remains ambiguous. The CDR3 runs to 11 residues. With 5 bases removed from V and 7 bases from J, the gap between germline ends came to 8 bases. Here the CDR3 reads CASSKFHEAFF. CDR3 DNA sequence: TGTGCCAGCAGTAAGTTCCATGAAGCTTTCTTT.

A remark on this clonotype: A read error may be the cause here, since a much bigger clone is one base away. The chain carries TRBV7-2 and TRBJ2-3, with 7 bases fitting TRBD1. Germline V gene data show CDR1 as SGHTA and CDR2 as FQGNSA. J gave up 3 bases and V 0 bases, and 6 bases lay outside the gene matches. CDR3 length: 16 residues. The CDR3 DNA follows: TGTGCCAGCAGCTTAGCGCCAGGGGGAGTGACAGATACGCAGTATTTT. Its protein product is CASSLAPGGVTDTQYF.

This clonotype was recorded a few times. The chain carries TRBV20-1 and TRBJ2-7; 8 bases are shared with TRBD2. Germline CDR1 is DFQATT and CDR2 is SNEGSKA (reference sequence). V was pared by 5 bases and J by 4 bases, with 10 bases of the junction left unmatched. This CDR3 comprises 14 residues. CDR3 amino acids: CSAYRIAGQYEQYF. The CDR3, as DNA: TGCAGTGCTTACAGAATAGCGGGGCAATACGAGCAGTACTTC.

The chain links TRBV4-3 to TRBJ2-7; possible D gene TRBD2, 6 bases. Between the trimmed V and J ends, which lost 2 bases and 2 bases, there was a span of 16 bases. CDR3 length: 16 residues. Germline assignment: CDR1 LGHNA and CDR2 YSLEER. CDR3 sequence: CASSQFLGRRTYEQYF. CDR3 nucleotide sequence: TGCGCCAGCAGCCAATTTCTAGGGAGGAGGACCTACGAGCAGTACTTC.

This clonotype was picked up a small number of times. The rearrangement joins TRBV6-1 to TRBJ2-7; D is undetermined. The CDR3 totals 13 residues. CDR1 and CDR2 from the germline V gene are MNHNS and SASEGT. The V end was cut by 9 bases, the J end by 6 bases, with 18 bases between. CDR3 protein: CASKEQYPGEQYF. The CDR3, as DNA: TGTGCCAGTAAAGAACAGTACCCGGGCGAGCAGTACTTC.

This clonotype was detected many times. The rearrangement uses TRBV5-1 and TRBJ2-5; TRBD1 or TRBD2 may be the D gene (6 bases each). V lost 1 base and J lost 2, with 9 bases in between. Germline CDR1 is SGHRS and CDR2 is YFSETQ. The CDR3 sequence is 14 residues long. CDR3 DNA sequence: TGCGCCAGCAGCTTGCAGGGGAGGCAAGAGACCCAGTACTTC. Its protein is CASSLQGRQETQYF.

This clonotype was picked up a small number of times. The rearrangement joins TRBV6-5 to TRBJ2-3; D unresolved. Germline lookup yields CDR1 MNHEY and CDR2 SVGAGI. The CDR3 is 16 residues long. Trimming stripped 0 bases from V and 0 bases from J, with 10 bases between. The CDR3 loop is CASSYSRAISTDTQYF. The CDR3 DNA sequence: TGTGCCAGCAGTTACTCGCGAGCGATTAGCACAGATACGCAGTATTTT.

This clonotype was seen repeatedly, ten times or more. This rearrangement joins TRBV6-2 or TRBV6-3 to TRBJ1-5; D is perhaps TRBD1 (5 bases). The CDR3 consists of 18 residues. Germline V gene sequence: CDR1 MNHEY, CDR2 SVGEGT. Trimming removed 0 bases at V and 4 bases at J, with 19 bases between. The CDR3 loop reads CASSYSDTRATINQPQHF. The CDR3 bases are TGTGCCAGCAGTTACTCGGACACAAGGGCGACGATAAATCAGCCCCAGCATTTT.

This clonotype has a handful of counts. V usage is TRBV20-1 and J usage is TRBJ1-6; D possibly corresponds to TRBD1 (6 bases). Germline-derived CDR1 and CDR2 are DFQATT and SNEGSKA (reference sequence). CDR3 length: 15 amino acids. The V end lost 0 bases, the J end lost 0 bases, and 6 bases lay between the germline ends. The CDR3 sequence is CSAREGASYNSPLHF. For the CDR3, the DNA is TGCAGTGCTAGAGAGGGGGCCTCCTATAATTCACCCCTCCACTTT.

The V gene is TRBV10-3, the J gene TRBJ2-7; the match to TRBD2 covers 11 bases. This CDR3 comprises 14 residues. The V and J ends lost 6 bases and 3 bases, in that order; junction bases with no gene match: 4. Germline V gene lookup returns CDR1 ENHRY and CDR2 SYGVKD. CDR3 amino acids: CAIRAGTSGYEQYF. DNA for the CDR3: TGTGCCATCAGGGCCGGGACTAGCGGCTACGAGCAGTACTTC.

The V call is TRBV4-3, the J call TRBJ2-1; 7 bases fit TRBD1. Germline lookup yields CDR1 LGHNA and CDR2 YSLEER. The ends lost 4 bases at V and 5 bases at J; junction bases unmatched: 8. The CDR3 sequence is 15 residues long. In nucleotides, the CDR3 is TGCGCCAGCAGCCGGGAGACAGGGAGAAACAATGAGCAGTTCTTC. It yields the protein CASSRETGRNNEQFF.

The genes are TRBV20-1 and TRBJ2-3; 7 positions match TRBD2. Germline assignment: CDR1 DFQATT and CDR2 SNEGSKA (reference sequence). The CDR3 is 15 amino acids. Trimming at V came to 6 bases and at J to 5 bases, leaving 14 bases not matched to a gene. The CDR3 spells CSATKAGLGVDTQYF. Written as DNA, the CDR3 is TGCAGTGCGACCAAAGCGGGGCTCGGTGTAGATACGCAGTATTTT.